This T cell receptor (beta chain) derives from a study of T cell responses to AZD1222 COVID-19 vaccine. CDR3 length: 22 residues. In germline, CDR1 is SGHTA, CDR2 FQGNSA. V dropped 0 bases and J dropped 0; count of bases not matched to a gene: 16. This table comes from immunoSEQ multiplex PCR, and its TCRdb copy is limited to in-frame clones, with some not included. The table has 85,000 to 120,000 clones, about 88% seen once. Study-level points and caveats: Possibly, clonal diversity was underestimated; donors were largely white British and included more females.

A note on this clone: The antigen is not known.

The chain links TRBV7-2 to TRBJ2-1, with 11 bases that match TRBD2. The origin of this receptor is an adult in good health. The sequencing here drew on peripheral blood, taken on day 0 of AZD1222 vaccination. CDR3 nucleotide sequence: TGTGCCAGCAGCTTAGCAGGGGGCATTAGCGGGAGGGCCGGTAGCTCCTACAATGAGCAGTTCTTC. Protein sequence: CASSLAGGISGRAGSSYNEQFF. The full variable domain, in which reference TRBV7-2 and TRBJ2-1 provide the parts outside the CDR3, is GAGVSQSPSNKVTEKGKDVELRCDPISGHTALYWYRQSLGQGLEFLIYFQGNSAPDKSGLPSDRFSAERTGGSVSTLTIQRTQQEDSAVYLCASSLAGGISGRAGSSYNEQFFGPGTRLTVL.